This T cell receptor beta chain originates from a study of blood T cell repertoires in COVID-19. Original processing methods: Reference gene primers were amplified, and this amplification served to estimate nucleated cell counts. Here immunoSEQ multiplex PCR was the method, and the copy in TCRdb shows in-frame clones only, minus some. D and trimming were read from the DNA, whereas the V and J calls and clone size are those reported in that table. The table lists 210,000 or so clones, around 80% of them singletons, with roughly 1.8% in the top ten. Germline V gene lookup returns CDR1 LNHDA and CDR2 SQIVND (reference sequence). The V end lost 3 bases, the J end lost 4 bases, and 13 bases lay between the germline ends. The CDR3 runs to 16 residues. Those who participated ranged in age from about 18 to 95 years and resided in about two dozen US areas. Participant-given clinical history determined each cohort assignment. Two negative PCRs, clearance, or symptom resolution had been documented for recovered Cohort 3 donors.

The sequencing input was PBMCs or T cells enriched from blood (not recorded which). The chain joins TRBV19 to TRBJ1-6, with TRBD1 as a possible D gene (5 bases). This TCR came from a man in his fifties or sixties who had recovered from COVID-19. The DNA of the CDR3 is TGTGCCAGTAGTATTGGGAGCCGGGGGTATAATTCACCCCTCCACTTT. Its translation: CASSIGSRGYNSPLHF.